This T cell receptor beta chain was documented in a study of T cell changes during pregnancy in multiple sclerosis. The CDR3 runs 13 residues. V shed 2 bases and J shed 4 bases, with 10 bases lying between them. Germline V gives CDR1 SGDLS, CDR2 YYNGEE. Some clones are missing from TCRdb's copy, which holds only in-frame ones; the method was immunoSEQ multiplex PCR. The sample holds approximately 30,000 clones; approximately 90% are singletons and the top ten take about an eighth. The chain is built from TRBV9 and TRBJ2-7; TRBD2 might be the D (5 bases). Source: CD8+ T cells from peripheral blood mononuclear cells, taken in the first trimester of pregnancy. This receptor was taken from a female donor with multiple sclerosis, enrolled in a pregnancy study. In DNA form, the CDR3 reads TGTGCCAGCAGCGTCGCGGGTAATTACGAGCAGTACTTC. It encodes CASSVAGNYEQYF.